Below, 7 T cell receptor beta chains from the same sample are listed, as sequenced in a study of cytomegalovirus exposure and HLA in healthy donors. PCR was performed using 60 Vbeta and 13 Jbeta primers. Using immunoSEQ multiplex PCR, the repertoire was profiled, and TCRdb retains in-frame clones only, with some absent. The data contain 150,000 to 200,000 clones, around four fifths of them singletons. Material for sequencing was PBMCs. The receptor set was obtained from a woman aged 25 to 39 in good health and CMV-seropositive.

V is TRBV6-6 and J is TRBJ1-5; D is uncertain. Germline loops: CDR1 MNHNY, CDR2 SVGAGI (reference sequence). The CDR3 has 14 amino acids. Trimming left V 4 bases short and J 2 bases short, with 9 bases between. The CDR3, as DNA: TGTGCCAGCAGTTTGAACGGGGGCAATCAGCCCCAGCATTTT. This codes for CASSLNGGNQPQHF.

The V gene is TRBV7-2, the J gene TRBJ2-1; the match to TRBD2 covers 9 bases. Per germline, CDR1 SGHTA and CDR2 FQGNSA. J gave up 7 bases and V 1 base, and 5 bases lay outside the gene matches. The CDR3 has 15 amino acids. CDR3 protein: CASSLDSGGRNEQFF. The CDR3, as DNA: TGTGCCAGCAGCTTAGATAGCGGGGGCCGGAATGAGCAGTTCTTC.

The chain recombines TRBV6-4 with TRBJ1-1, with 7 nucleotides matching TRBD1. V lost 6 bases, J lost 4 bases, and 5 bases stayed unmatched. The CDR3 totals 13 residues. Germline V lookup: CDR1 MRHNA, CDR2 SNTAGT. This CDR3 reads CASSTQGGTEAFF. The DNA of the CDR3 is TGTGCCAGCAGCACTCAGGGGGGCACTGAAGCTTTCTTT.

The chain employs TRBV21-1 and TRBJ2-1; TRBD2 is the table's D call, not checked against the DNA. TRBV21-1 is given as a pseudogene. The CDR3 totals 19 residues. The CDR3 bases are TGTGCCAGCAGCAAAGACTTTCCGGCTAGCGGGAGGGCCTTGAATGAGCAGTTCTTC. Translation: CASSKDFPASGRALNEQFF.

The gene calls are TRBV5-1 and TRBJ1-1, with unresolved D. The V end was cut by 4 bases, the J end by 5 bases, with 12 bases between. The CDR3 length is 13 residues. Germline V gene data show CDR1 as SGHRS and CDR2 as YFSETQ. This chain's CDR3 is CASSPLGGTEAFF. CDR3 sequence (DNA): TGCGCCAGCAGCCCTCTGGGAGGTACTGAAGCTTTCTTT. The full variable domain, rest sourced from reference TRBV5-1 and TRBJ1-1, is KAGVTQTPRYLIKTRGQQVTLSCSPISGHRSVSWYQQTPGQGLQFLFEYFSETQRNKGNFPGRFSGRQFSNSRSEMNVSTLELGDSALYLCASSPLGGTEAFFGQGTRLTVV.

The chain has TRBV5-1 and TRBJ2-7; D might be TRBD2 (6 bases). The CDR3 has 16 residues. Germline lookup yields CDR1 SGHRS and CDR2 YFSETQ. The V end was cut by 3 bases, the J end by 5 bases, with 21 bases between. The CDR3 region is CASSSGRRGYRNEQYF. Here the CDR3 DNA reads TGCGCCAGCAGCTCGGGCCGTCGGGGGTACCGCAACGAGCAGTACTTC.

The J gene is TRBJ2-7, the V gene TRBV27, with a possible D match to TRBD2 (6 bases). The CDR3 is made up of 12 amino acids. From germline, CDR1 is MNHEY and CDR2 SMNVEV (reference sequence). Trimming took off 5 bases at V and 3 bases at J, with 8 bases between the two ends. The CDR3 is CASSRRGYEQYF. The CDR3 coding sequence is TGTGCCAGCAGTCGGAGGGGCTACGAGCAGTACTTC.